One sample yielded the 3 T cell receptor beta chains listed below, sequenced in a study of neurological immune-mediated disorders. TCRdb fed the 5' RACE reads into MiXCR, producing one record per CDR3 protein. The sample lists approximately 45,000 distinct CDR3 sequences; roughly 13% were seen once. Sequenced input: PBMCs. The receptors were sampled from a female donor in good health.

This clonotype was detected many times. The chain is built from TRBV20-1 and TRBJ1-5, with D possibly being TRBD1 (6 bases). Germline V gene data show CDR1 as DFQATT and CDR2 as SNEGSKA (reference sequence). V was cut by 5 bases and J by 12 bases, with 20 bases left in between. The CDR3 is 13 residues long. CDR3 nucleotides: TGCAGTGCTTATACAGGGAGGTTACGAGTCCAGCATTTT. This encodes CSAYTGRLRVQHF.

At least ten counts were recorded for this clonotype. The chain couples TRBV29-1 to TRBJ2-5; D possibly corresponds to TRBD2 (7 bases). This CDR3 has 13 residues. With 4 bases removed from V and 4 bases from J, the gap between germline ends came to 13 bases. Germline values: CDR1 SQVTM, CDR2 ANQGSEA. Here the CDR3 reads CSVVEGGGETQYF. The DNA for the CDR3 is TGCAGCGTTGTTGAGGGAGGGGGAGAGACCCAGTACTTC. Combining the CDR3 with reference TRBV29-1 and TRBJ2-5 gives the whole variable domain SAVISQKPSRDICQRGTSLTIQCQVDSQVTMMFWYRQQPGQSLTLIATANQGSEATYESGFVIDKFPISRPNLTFSTLTVSNMSPEDSSIYLCSVVEGGGETQYFGPGTRLLVL.

V is TRBV9 and J is TRBJ2-7, with no clear D. Trimming left V 4 bases short and J 7 bases short, with 12 bases between. The CDR3 loop spans 12 amino acids. Germline V gene lookup returns CDR1 SGDLS and CDR2 YYNGEE. The CDR3 is CASSPGMWEQYF. DNA of the CDR3: TGTGCCAGCAGCCCAGGCATGTGGGAGCAGTACTTC. The variable domain in full, with the rest retrieved from reference TRBV9 and TRBJ2-7, is DSGVTQTPKHLITATGQRVTLRCSPRSGDLSVYWYQQSLDQGLQFLIQYYNGEERAKGNILERFSAQQFPDLHSELNLSSLELGDSALYFCASSPGMWEQYFGPGTRLTVT.